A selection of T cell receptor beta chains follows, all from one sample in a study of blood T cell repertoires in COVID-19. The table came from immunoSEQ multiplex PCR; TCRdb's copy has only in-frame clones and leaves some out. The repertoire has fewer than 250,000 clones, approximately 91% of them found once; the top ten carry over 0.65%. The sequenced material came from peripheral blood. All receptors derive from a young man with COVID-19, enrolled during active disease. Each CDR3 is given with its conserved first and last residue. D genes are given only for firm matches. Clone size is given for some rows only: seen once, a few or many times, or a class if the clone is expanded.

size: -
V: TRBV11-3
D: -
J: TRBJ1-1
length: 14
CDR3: CASSLRAGDTEAFF
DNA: TGTGCCAGCAGCTTGCGCGCAGGTGACACTGAAGCTTTCTTT

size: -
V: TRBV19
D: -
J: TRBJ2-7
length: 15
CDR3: CASSSQRGTTYEQYF
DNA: TGTGCCAGTAGTAGCCAAAGGGGGACCACCTACGAGCAGTACTTC

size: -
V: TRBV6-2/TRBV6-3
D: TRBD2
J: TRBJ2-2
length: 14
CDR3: CASSLGGYTGELFF
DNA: TGTGCCAGCAGCCTCGGGGGGTACACCGGGGAGCTGTTTTTT

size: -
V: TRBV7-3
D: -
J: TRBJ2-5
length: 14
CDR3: CASSESAGTETQYF
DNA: TGTGCCAGCAGCGAGTCAGCGGGCACAGAGACCCAGTACTTC

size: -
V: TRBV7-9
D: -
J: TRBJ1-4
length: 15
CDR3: CASSLGGEAIEKLFF
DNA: TGTGCCAGCAGCTTAGGGGGCGAGGCGATTGAAAAACTGTTTTTT

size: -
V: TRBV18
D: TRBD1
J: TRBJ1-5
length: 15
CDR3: CASSPGQVSNQPQHF
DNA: TGTGCCAGCTCACCGGGACAGGTTAGCAATCAGCCCCAGCATTTT

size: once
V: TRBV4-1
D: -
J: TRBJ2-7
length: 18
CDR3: CASSQASGAAGGTYEQYF
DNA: TGCGCCAGCAGCCAAGCCTCGGGGGCGGCAGGGGGAACCTACGAGCAGTACTTC

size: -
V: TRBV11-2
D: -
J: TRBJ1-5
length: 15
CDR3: CASSLMGLGNQPQHF
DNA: TGTGCCAGCAGCTTAATGGGCTTAGGCAATCAGCCCCAGCATTTT

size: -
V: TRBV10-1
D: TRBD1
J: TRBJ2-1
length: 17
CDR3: CASSELPTTGGGNEQFF
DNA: TGCGCCAGCAGTGAGCTTCCGACGACAGGGGGCGGGAATGAGCAGTTCTTC

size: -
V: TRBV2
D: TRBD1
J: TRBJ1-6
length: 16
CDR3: CASSESGTGNNSPLHF
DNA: TGTGCCAGCAGTGAATCTGGGACAGGGAATAATTCACCCCTCCACTTT

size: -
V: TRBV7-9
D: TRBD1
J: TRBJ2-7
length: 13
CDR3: CASRTGQSNEQYF
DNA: TGTGCCAGCAGGACGGGACAGTCGAACGAGCAGTACTTC

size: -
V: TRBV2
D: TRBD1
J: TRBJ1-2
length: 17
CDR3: CASSEAAGQTGAYGYTF
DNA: TGTGCCAGCAGTGAAGCCGCGGGCCAGACAGGGGCCTATGGCTACACCTTC

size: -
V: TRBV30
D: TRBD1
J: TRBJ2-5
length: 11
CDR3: CAWGQGVGQYF
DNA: TGTGCCTGGGGACAGGGGGTCGGCCAGTACTTC

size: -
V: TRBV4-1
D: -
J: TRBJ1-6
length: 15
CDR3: CASSQASQGSSPLHF
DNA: TGCGCCAGCAGCCAAGCATCCCAGGGTAGTTCACCCCTCCACTTT

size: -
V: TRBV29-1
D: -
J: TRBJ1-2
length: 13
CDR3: CSVGEDGGYGYTF
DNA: TGCAGCGTGGGAGAGGATGGTGGCTATGGCTACACCTTC

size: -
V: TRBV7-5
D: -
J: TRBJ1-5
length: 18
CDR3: CVRSRTGPWVRGNQPQHF
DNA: TGTGTCAGAAGCCGGACAGGGCCTTGGGTACGGGGCAATCAGCCCCAGCATTTT

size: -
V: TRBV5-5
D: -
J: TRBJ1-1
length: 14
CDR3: CASSLVGANTEAFF
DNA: TGTGCCAGCAGCTTGGTTGGGGCGAACACTGAAGCTTTCTTT

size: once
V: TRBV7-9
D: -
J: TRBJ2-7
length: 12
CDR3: CASSPPGYEQYF
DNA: TGTGCCAGCAGCCCCCCAGGCTACGAGCAGTACTTC

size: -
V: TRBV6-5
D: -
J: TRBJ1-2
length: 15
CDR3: CASSYSSKPIYGYTF
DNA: TGTGCCAGCAGTTACTCGAGTAAACCAATCTACGGCTACACCTTC

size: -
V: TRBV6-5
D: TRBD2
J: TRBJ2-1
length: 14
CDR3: CASQLAGGSYEQFF
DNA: TGTGCCAGCCAACTAGCGGGGGGGTCTTATGAGCAGTTCTTC

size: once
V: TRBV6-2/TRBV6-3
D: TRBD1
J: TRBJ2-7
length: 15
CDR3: CASSLGQSLRDEQYF
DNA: TGTGCCAGCAGTTTGGGACAGAGCCTTAGGGACGAGCAGTACTTC

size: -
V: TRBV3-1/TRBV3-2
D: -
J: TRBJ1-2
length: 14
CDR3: CASSQDTANYGYTF
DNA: TGTGCCAGCAGCCAGGACACGGCTAACTATGGCTACACCTTC

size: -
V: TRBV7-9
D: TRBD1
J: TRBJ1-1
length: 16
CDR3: CASSSGQGGVNTEAFF
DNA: TGTGCCAGCAGTTCGGGACAGGGAGGGGTGAACACTGAAGCTTTCTTT

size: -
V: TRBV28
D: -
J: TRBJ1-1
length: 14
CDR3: CASSRPGGSTEAFF
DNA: TGTGCCAGCAGTCGCCCCGGGGGGAGCACTGAAGCTTTCTTT

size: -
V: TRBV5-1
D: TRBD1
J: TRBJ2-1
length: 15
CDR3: CASSLAGQGINEQFF
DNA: TGCGCCAGCAGCTTGGCGGGACAGGGTATCAATGAGCAGTTCTTC

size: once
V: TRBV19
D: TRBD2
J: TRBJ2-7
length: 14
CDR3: CASSSAGGRLEQYF
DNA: TGTGCCAGTAGTTCAGCGGGGGGGCGGCTCGAGCAGTACTTC

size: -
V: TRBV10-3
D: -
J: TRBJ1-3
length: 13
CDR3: CAIRTDSGNTIYF
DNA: TGTGCCATCAGAACTGACTCTGGAAACACCATATATTTT

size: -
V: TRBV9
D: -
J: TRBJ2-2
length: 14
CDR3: CASSVGGAGGELFF
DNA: TGTGCCAGCAGCGTCGGAGGAGCCGGCGGGGAGCTGTTTTTT